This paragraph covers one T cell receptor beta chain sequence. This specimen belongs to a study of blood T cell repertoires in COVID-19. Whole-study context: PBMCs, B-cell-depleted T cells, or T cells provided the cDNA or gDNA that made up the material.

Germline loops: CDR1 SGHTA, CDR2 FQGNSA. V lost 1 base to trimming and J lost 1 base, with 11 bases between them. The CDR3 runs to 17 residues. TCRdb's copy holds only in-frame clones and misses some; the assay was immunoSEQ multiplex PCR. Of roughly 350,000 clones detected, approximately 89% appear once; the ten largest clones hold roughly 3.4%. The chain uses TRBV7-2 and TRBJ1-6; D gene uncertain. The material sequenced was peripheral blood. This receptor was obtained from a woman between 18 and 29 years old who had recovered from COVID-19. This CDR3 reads CASSLGSGNSYNSPLHF. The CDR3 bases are TGTGCCAGCAGCTTAGGTAGCGGGAATTCCTATAATTCACCCCTCCACTTT.